The present T cell receptor (beta chain) was sequenced within a study of cytomegalovirus exposure and HLA in healthy donors. The PCR used 60 Vbeta and 13 Jbeta primers. The assay was immunoSEQ multiplex PCR, and TCRdb's table has in-frame clones only and misses some. In all, the sample yields over 100,000 clones. These donors counted as nominally healthy when sampled, but unrecorded immune exposures were likely. Regarding this clone: Its antigen is not identified.

Per the germline V gene, CDR1 is MNHNS and CDR2 is SASEGT. Trimming took 5 bases from V and 2 from J, leaving 10 bases between them. The CDR3 spans 14 residues. Findings of the study overall: A reported reduction in N-insertions relative to the roughly 700-donor mean was seen in an Asian-associated ancestry cluster in a later analysis. Clonal expansion, a later analysis showed, was greater in HLA-associated TCR beta chains than in equally common others.

V gene TRBV6-1 combines with J gene TRBJ1-3, with a possible D match to TRBD1 (6 bases). This sequence originates from a man younger than 35 in good health and CMV-seronegative. Source material: PBMCs. The CDR3, as DNA: TGTGCCAGCAGTAAACAGGGAACTGGAAACACCATATATTTT. It codes for CASSKQGTGNTIYF.